This is a list of T cell receptor beta chains from one sample in a study of tumor and adjacent non-tumor tissue in lung cancer. TCRdb itself ran the multiplex PCR reads through MiXCR, one entry per CDR3 protein. The sample records 60,000 to 85,000 distinct CDR3 sequences, just over 75% being singletons. Sequencing was carried out using distant non-tumor lung tissue. These receptors originate from an older man with non-small cell lung cancer. Both conserved end residues are part of each CDR3. D genes are given only for firm matches. Clone size is shown for a subset of rows, as once, few, many or a class of expanded clone.

j_call | cdr3_length | v_call | clone_size | d_call | cdr3_nt | cdr3_aa
TRBJ2-6 | 18 | TRBV6-5 | NA | TRBD1 | TGTGCCAGCGGTTTCTCCGGGACAGTTGGCTCTGGGGCCTACGTCCTGACTTTC | CASGFSGTVGSGAYVLTF
TRBJ2-1 | 14 | TRBV5-1 | NA | NA | TGCGCCAGCAGCACCGGGACGAACTACGATGAGCAGTTCTTC | CASSTGTNYDEQFF
TRBJ1-4 | 15 | TRBV30 | NA | NA | TGTGCCTGGAGTGTACAGGCAGGGTGGGGTGAAAATCTATTTTTT | CAWSVQAGWGENLFF
TRBJ2-5 | 15 | TRBV11-2 | NA | NA | NA | CASSPGTVGHGTQYF
TRBJ2-5 | 16 | TRBV29-1 | NA | NA | TGCAGTGCCAAGCCCTACTTCCAGACAGGCCAAGAGACCCAGTACTTC | CSAKPYFQTGQETQYF
TRBJ1-1 | 13 | TRBV7-9 | few | NA | TGTGCCAGCAGCTTATTGGCGGACACTGAAGCTTTCTTT | CASSLLADTEAFF
TRBJ2-1 | 13 | TRBV6-2/TRBV6-3 | NA | NA | TGTGCCAGCAGTTACGACGGGACCGATGAGCAGTTCTTT | CASSYDGTDEQFF
TRBJ2-1 | 19 | TRBV12-3/TRBV12-4 | NA | TRBD2 | TGTGCCAGCAGAAAAACTAGCGGGGGGGCCATTAGCTCCTACAATGAGCAGTTCTTC | CASRKTSGGAISSYNEQFF
TRBJ1-3 | 18 | TRBV12-3/TRBV12-4 | NA | TRBD1 | TGTGCCAGCAGTCGTCCCGGGACAGGGACCGGCCCTGGAGACACCATATATTTT | CASSRPGTGTGPGDTIYF
TRBJ2-5 | 14 | TRBV6-1 | NA | TRBD1 | TGTACCAGTAGTGGCGGACAGGGAAAAGAGACCCAGTACTTC | CTSSGGQGKETQYF
TRBJ1-6 | 17 | TRBV5-4 | NA | TRBD1 | TGTGCCAGCAGCGCCGAGACAGGGGGAGGGATTAATTCACTCTTCCACTTT | CASSAETGGGINSLFHF
TRBJ1-1 | 12 | TRBV15 | NA | NA | TGTGCCACCAGCCCAGGGTACACTGAAGCTTTCTTT | CATSPGYTEAFF
TRBJ2-7 | 15 | TRBV20-1 | NA | TRBD2 | TGCAGTGTTAGAGAAGGGCAAGCGGGGACCTACGGGCAGTACTTC | CSVREGQAGTYGQYF
TRBJ1-1 | 15 | TRBV6-1 | NA | NA | TGTGCTAGCAGTGACAGGAGCAGGGTTAACACTGAAGCTTTCTTT | CASSDRSRVNTEAFF
TRBJ2-1 | 13 | TRBV12-3/TRBV12-4 | NA | NA | TGTGCCAGTAACCAAACTAGCCTCGTTGAGCAGTTCTTC | CASNQTSLVEQFF
TRBJ1-5 | 14 | TRBV10-3 | NA | TRBD1 | TGTGCTATCAGTGAGCGGGACAGCAATCACCCCCAGCATTTT | CAISERDSNHPQHF
TRBJ1-1 | 18 | TRBV12-5 | NA | NA | TGTGCTAGTGGTTTGGCCCTCTCCGGGATCGGAGGAAACACTGAAGCTTTATTT | CASGLALSGIGGNTEALF
TRBJ2-3 | 14 | TRBV6-6 | NA | NA | TGTGTCAGCAGCCTACGTGGTGAGGCAGATACGCAGTATTTT | CVSSLRGEADTQYF
TRBJ1-1 | 12 | TRBV11-2 | NA | NA | TGTGCCAGCAGCCACTTGAACACTGAAGCTTTCTTT | CASSHLNTEAFF
TRBJ1-5 | 15 | TRBV6-2/TRBV6-3 | NA | TRBD1 | TGTGCCAGCAGTTACTCGGGACAGGGAATTCGACCCCAGCATTTT | CASSYSGQGIRPQHF
TRBJ2-7 | 15 | TRBV6-5 | many | TRBD1 | TGTGCCAGCAGTTACTCCCGGACAGGGCCTACCGAGCAGTACTTC | CASSYSRTGPTEQYF
TRBJ2-5 | 13 | TRBV29-1 | NA | NA | TGCTGCGTGGCCGACATGTTCCAAGGGACCCACTACTTC | CCVADMFQGTHYF
TRBJ2-1 | 15 | TRBV11-3 | NA | TRBD1 | TGTGCCAGCGGCATTGACAGGGGGACCTACAATGAGCAGTTATTC | CASGIDRGTYNEQLF
TRBJ2-1 | 15 | TRBV5-1 | NA | NA | TGCGCCAGCAGCTCGGACGACGGAGGGATAAACATTCAGTTCTTC | CASSSDDGGINIQFF
TRBJ1-2 | 14 | TRBV12-3/TRBV12-4 | many | NA | TGTGCCAGCAGTTTAGGCCGGGGGGCTTACGGCTACACCTTC | CASSLGRGAYGYTF
TRBJ1-1 | 15 | TRBV6-5 | NA | TRBD1 | TGTGCCAGCAGTTTCCGACAGGGGGTGAACACTGAAGCTTTCTTT | CASSFRQGVNTEAFF
TRBJ2-3 | 14 | TRBV11-2 | NA | TRBD1 | TGTATCAGCAGCTTACAGGGGTTCTCAGATACGCAATATTTT | CISSLQGFSDTQYF
TRBJ2-2 | 16 | TRBV6-5 | NA | TRBD1 | TGTGCCAGCATACGGGGACAGAGGGCGTTTGGCGGGGAGCTGTTTTTT | CASIRGQRAFGGELFF
TRBJ2-6 | 12 | TRBV6-2/TRBV6-3 | NA | NA | TGTGTCAGTCGCACCGGGGCCAACGTCCTGACTTTC | CVSRTGANVLTF
TRBJ2-6 | 14 | TRBV29-1 | NA | NA | TGCAGCGTTGAGGCGGGGGCTGGGGCCAACGTACTGATTTTC | CSVEAGAGANVLIF
TRBJ2-7 | 15 | TRBV6-2/TRBV6-3 | NA | NA | TGTGCCAGCATCCACCGCCAAGCGAGCTCCTACGAGCAGTACTTC | CASIHRQASSYEQYF
TRBJ1-2 | 14 | TRBV6-5 | NA | NA | TGTACCACTCTGAGGACCTCCACTAACTATGGTTACACCTTC | CTTLRTSTNYGYTF
TRBJ2-7 | 13 | TRBV13 | NA | TRBD2 | TGTGCTAGCAGTCCACTAAAACTAGCGGAGCTGTACTTC | CASSPLKLAELYF
TRBJ1-2 | 15 | TRBV28 | many | NA | TGTGCCAGCAGTTCCCCCCGGTTGGCAGTCTATGGCTACACCTTC | CASSSPRLAVYGYTF
TRBJ1-1 | 12 | TRBV29-1 | NA | NA | TGTAGCGTCCTGGGGGCTGCGGGTTGGGCTCCCTTT | CSVLGAAGWAPF
TRBJ2-1 | 15 | TRBV20-1 | NA | TRBD2 | TGCAGTGCCGAGATTAGGGGCGGGAGCTTCGGTGAGCAGTTCTTC | CSAEIRGGSFGEQFF
TRBJ1-1 | 11 | TRBV6-5 | NA | NA | TGTACCGTAACAGTGAACACTGAAGCTCTCTTT | CTVTVNTEALF
TRBJ2-3 | 14 | TRBV29-1 | NA | NA | TGCAGGGCCAGACGGAAGTTCGGCACAGATACGCGGTATTTT | CRARRKFGTDTRYF
TRBJ2-3 | 13 | TRBV11-3 | NA | NA | TGTGCCATCAGCTTAGGCCCCAGAGATACGCAGTATTTT | CAISLGPRDTQYF
TRBJ2-1 | 17 | TRBV4-3 | few | TRBD2 | TGCGCCAGCAGCCAAGATCTTCTTGCGGGAGGTCTAAATGAGCAGTTCTTC | CASSQDLLAGGLNEQFF
TRBJ2-7 | 12 | TRBV29-1 | NA | NA | TGCAGCGTTGATGAAGGTTCCTGCGAGCAGCACTTC | CSVDEGSCEQHF
TRBJ1-2 | 14 | TRBV12-3/TRBV12-4 | NA | NA | TGTGCCAGCACCCTGACATGGGTATGGTGTGGCTACACCTTC | CASTLTWVWCGYTF
TRBJ2-1 | 17 | TRBV4-1 | once | NA | TGCGCCAGCAGCCAAGACCCCGGGGGAGACACCTACGATGAGCAGTTCTTC | CASSQDPGGDTYDEQFF
TRBJ2-3 | 14 | TRBV4-2 | NA | NA | TGTGCCAGTTCCAGAGGAGGTGTGAGAGATACGCAGTATTTT | CASSRGGVRDTQYF
TRBJ2-7 | 14 | TRBV6-1 | NA | TRBD1 | TGTGCCAGAAGTGAAGGCAGGGGGACCTACGAGCCGTACTTC | CARSEGRGTYEPYF
TRBJ2-4 | 18 | TRBV7-8 | NA | TRBD2 | TGTGCCAGCAGCCAAACTAGCGGGGCCCCCATAGCCAAAAACATTCAGTACTTC | CASSQTSGAPIAKNIQYF
TRBJ2-3 | 17 | TRBV12-3/TRBV12-4 | NA | NA | TGTGCCAGCAGTTTTAGCATAGGAAACATTGTGACTGATACGCGGTATTTT | CASSFSIGNIVTDTRYF
TRBJ2-1 | 15 | TRBV4-2 | NA | TRBD2 | TGTGCCAGCAGGCAGGTGCGCGGGAGCGACAATGAGCAGTTCTTC | CASRQVRGSDNEQFF
TRBJ2-7 | 12 | TRBV6-7 | NA | NA | TGTGCCAGCAGTTACAGGCAATACGAGGAATATTTC | CASSYRQYEEYF
TRBJ2-6 | 14 | TRBV9 | NA | NA | NA | CASNVGTGANVLSF
TRBJ2-3 | 11 | TRBV10-3 | NA | NA | TGTGTCATCAGCCTTTGGGATACGCAGTATTTT | CVISLWDTQYF
TRBJ1-1 | 14 | TRBV6-5 | NA | NA | TGTGCCAGGAGTTACTCCTGGGAAAGCACTGAAGTTTTCTTT | CARSYSWESTEVFF
TRBJ1-1 | 15 | TRBV6-2/TRBV6-3 | NA | TRBD1 | TGTGCGAGCAGTATGAGACAGGGGACGAACACTGAAACTTTCTTT | CASSMRQGTNTETFF
TRBJ2-1 | 14 | TRBV11-2 | few | NA | TGTGCCAGCAGCTTACATGGAACCTACAATGAGCAGTTCTTC | CASSLHGTYNEQFF
TRBJ1-1 | 11 | TRBV24-1 | few | NA | TGTGCCACCTCAAACAGGGATGAAGCTTTCTTT | CATSNRDEAFF